Listed below are T cell receptor beta chains from one sample, sequenced in a study of radiotherapy plus CTLA-4 blockade in lung cancer. The method was immunoSEQ multiplex PCR; TCRdb's version includes in-frame clones alone and lacks a portion of them. The sample has about 39,000 clones; roughly 73% are singletons. The specimen comprised peripheral blood, sampled from a patient treated with radiotherapy plus ipilimumab. These receptor sequences come from a human donor with non-small cell lung cancer that progressed on radiotherapy plus ipilimumab. The CDR3 runs from the conserved cysteine through the conserved F or W. D genes are given only for firm matches. Some rows have no size entry. The others give once, few or many, or a class for an expanded clone.

d_call clone_size cdr3_length j_call v_call cdr3_nt cdr3_aa
NA NA 14 TRBJ1-1 TRBV10-3 TGTGCCATCACAGATGAACAGGGAACCACTGAAGCTTTCTTT CAITDEQGTTEAFF
NA few 15 TRBJ1-1 TRBV28 TGTGCCAGCAGTTTTCCAGGGAATGGGAACACTGAAGCTTTCTTT CASSFPGNGNTEAFF
TRBD1 few 14 TRBJ1-6 TRBV29-1 TGCAGCGCCAGAATCGGGACAGGGGATTCACCCCTCCACTTT CSARIGTGDSPLHF
TRBD1 once 13 TRBJ1-2 TRBV6-5 TGTGCCAGCAAAGGGGGCTCGGACTATGGCTACACCTTC CASKGGSDYGYTF
TRBD2 NA 16 TRBJ2-3 TRBV7-2 TGTGCCAGCAGCTGGGCCTTAGCGGGGGGGACAGATACGCAGTATTTT CASSWALAGGTDTQYF
NA once 14 TRBJ2-7 TRBV5-1 TGCGCCAGCAGCTTGGTAGTCGAGGCCTACGAGCAGTACTTC CASSLVVEAYEQYF
TRBD1 NA 17 TRBJ1-2 TRBV18 TGTGCCAGCTCGCCCTCCAGTCAGGGGGCTCTTAACTATGGCTACACCTTC CASSPSSQGALNYGYTF
NA NA 16 TRBJ2-1 TRBV11-2 TGTGCCAGCAGCTTAGGTGGGGGGATTTTAAGGAATGAGCAGTTCTTC CASSLGGGILRNEQFF
TRBD2 NA 15 TRBJ2-1 TRBV7-3 TGTGCCAGCAGCTCGGGTTTAGCGGGGGCTTCTGAGCAGTTCTTC CASSSGLAGASEQFF
NA NA 15 TRBJ1-2 TRBV11-2 TGTGCCAGCAGCTCAGTCCAGGGTTGGAACTATGGCTACACCTTC CASSSVQGWNYGYTF
TRBD1 NA 16 TRBJ1-3 TRBV9 TGTGCCAGCAGCCCACGGGACAGGGGGCCTGGAAACACCATATATTTT CASSPRDRGPGNTIYF
TRBD1 NA 16 TRBJ2-2 TRBV2 TGTGCCAGCAGTGGTTACGTGGGACAGGGCTCCGGGGAGCTGTTTTTT CASSGYVGQGSGELFF
TRBD1 NA 15 TRBJ2-5 TRBV4-1 TGCGCCAGCAGACGTACAGGGGGAACTTACGAGACCCAGTACTTC CASRRTGGTYETQYF
TRBD2 NA 14 TRBJ2-3 TRBV5-1 TGCGCCAGCGCACCGGGACTAGACACAGATACGCAGTATTTT CASAPGLDTDTQYF
TRBD1 NA 16 TRBJ1-5 TRBV19 TGTGCCAGTAGTATTGTGGCGGGACAGGCGGGTCAGCCCCAGCATTTT CASSIVAGQAGQPQHF
NA medium-sized 12 TRBJ1-1 TRBV19 TGTGCCAGTAGTGCAGGTACCACTGAAGCTTTCTTT CASSAGTTEAFF
TRBD1 NA 13 TRBJ1-3 TRBV18 TGTGCCAGCTCGGGACAGGGCGGTAACACCATATATTTT CASSGQGGNTIYF
NA NA 13 TRBJ1-1 TRBV12-5 TGTGCTAGTGGGGCAGGGGCGAACACTGAAGCTTTCTTT CASGAGANTEAFF
NA NA 15 TRBJ2-7 TRBV18 TGTGCCAGCTCACCAACGCCCGGACTGGCCTACGAGCAGTACTTC CASSPTPGLAYEQYF
NA NA 15 TRBJ1-1 TRBV15 TGTGCCACCAGCAGAACAGGGTTAGGGAACACTGAAGCTTTCTTT CATSRTGLGNTEAFF
NA NA 14 TRBJ1-1 TRBV7-6 TGTGCCAGCAGCTTACCCGACTGGAACACTGAAGCTTTCTTT CASSLPDWNTEAFF
TRBD1 NA 13 TRBJ1-2 TRBV6-5 TGTGCCAGCAGTAAGGGACAGGGGGCTGGCTACACCTTC CASSKGQGAGYTF
NA NA 12 TRBJ2-2 TRBV10-1 TGCGCCAGCGGCCCGAACACCGGGGAGCTGTTTTTT CASGPNTGELFF
NA NA 16 TRBJ2-3 TRBV5-4 TGTGCCAGCAGCCAAAAAGGACTCGCTACCACAGATACGCAGTATTTT CASSQKGLATTDTQYF
NA NA 12 TRBJ1-2 TRBV6-5 TGTGCCAGTAATTCCCCAGGGTGGGGCTACACCTTC CASNSPGWGYTF
NA few 12 TRBJ1-5 TRBV6-1 TGTGCCAGTGGTCTGGCGGAGCAGCCCCAGCATTTT CASGLAEQPQHF
NA few 16 TRBJ1-4 TRBV5-1 TGCGCCAGCAGCTTTTCTTATACGGAGAATAATGAAAAACTGTTTTTT CASSFSYTENNEKLFF
NA many 15 TRBJ1-1 TRBV2 TGTGCCAGCAGACCCCGGACAATGCAAAACACTGAAGCTTTCTTT CASRPRTMQNTEAFF
TRBD1 NA 13 TRBJ2-5 TRBV2 TGTGCCAGCAGGCGCCGGACAGGGGAGACCCAGTACTTC CASRRRTGETQYF
NA few 13 TRBJ1-2 TRBV10-2 TGCGCCAGCAGTACGAGCCCTCGCTATGGCTACACCTTC CASSTSPRYGYTF
NA NA 13 TRBJ1-3 TRBV4-1 TGCGCCAGCAGCCCAGGTCCTGGAAACACCATATATTTT CASSPGPGNTIYF
NA once 11 TRBJ1-1 TRBV6-6 TGTGCCATCGGGACATACACTGAAGCTTTCTTT CAIGTYTEAFF
NA NA 16 TRBJ2-7 TRBV13 TGTGCCAGCAGCCCCGCCATCAGGGCAGAAACCTACGAGCAGTACTTC CASSPAIRAETYEQYF
TRBD1 once 15 TRBJ2-2 TRBV7-8 TGTGCCAGCAGCCGTACAGGGGCGAGGACCGGGGAGCTGTTTTTT CASSRTGARTGELFF
TRBD1 NA 15 TRBJ1-5 TRBV28 TGTGCCAGCAGGGGACAGCGTGGATCGGGTCGGCCCCAGCATTTT CASRGQRGSGRPQHF